This TCR beta chain was captured in a study of blood T cell repertoires in COVID-19. As for the study in general: Both acute and convalescent COVID-19 samples were obtained from the United States, Italy and Spain.

The junction had 3 bases not matched to a gene; V was cut back by 5 bases and J by 6 bases. CDR3 length equals 12 residues. Germline V gives CDR1 SGHVS, CDR2 FNYEAQ. Sequenced by immunoSEQ multiplex PCR; TCRdb stores in-frame clones only, minus some. The sample contains 130,000 to 150,000 clones, 80% to 90% of which appear only once. The chain uses TRBV7-6 and TRBJ1-2; 7 bases align to TRBD1. The receptor was derived from a human donor with acute or convalescent COVID-19. The donor label of this sample is uncertain. Input material: peripheral blood. CDR3: CASSAGTDGYTF. The CDR3, as DNA: TGTGCCAGCAGCGCCGGGACAGATGGCTACACCTTC.